The 16 T cell receptor beta chains below were found in one sample sequenced in a study of CD8 T cells in Susac syndrome (dated by TCRdb to between 2018 and 2021). The library was produced with the immunoSEQ multiplex PCR assay. RNA was extracted with the RNeasy kit and roughly 0.45 to 1 ug was reverse transcribed using random hexamers. The raw public reads went through TCRdb reprocessing: fastp at Q25, MiXCR clone calling, in-frame beta chains kept. Under each unique CDR3 protein, matching rows form one entry showing the most common genes and DNA. Recorded for this sample are some 180,000 distinct CDR3 sequences; roughly 90% of them occurred a single time. The ten largest account for around 0.1% of the sample. Sequenced input: CD4+ T cells from PBMCs. The origin of the receptors is a human donor with Susac syndrome.

The gene calls are TRBV20-1 and TRBJ2-7, with D perhaps assigned TRBD1 or TRBD2 (5 bases each). V shed 5 bases and J shed 4 bases, with 18 bases lying between them. This CDR3 has 14 amino acids. Germline CDR1 is DFQATT and CDR2 is SNEGSKA (reference sequence). The CDR3 here is CSASLAGGQYEQYF. In DNA form, the CDR3 reads TGCAGTGCTTCCCTAGCAGGAGGACAATACGAGCAGTACTTC.

The chain combines TRBV29-1 with TRBJ1-2; no firm D call. The V gene's germline CDR1 is SQVTM and CDR2 ANQGSEA. CDR3 length: 12 residues. V lost 7 bases, J lost 0 bases, and 9 bases lay in between. CDR3 in amino acids: CSAIVANYGYTF. In DNA form, the CDR3 reads TGCAGCGCTATTGTAGCTAACTATGGCTACACCTTC.

The genes are TRBV7-9 and TRBJ2-1; a weak D match, TRBD2 (6 bases). Germline CDR1 and CDR2: SEHNR and FQNEAQ (reference sequence). This CDR3 comprises 15 residues. V was cut by 5 bases and J by 5 bases, with 16 bases left in between. The CDR3 DNA is TGTGCCAGCAGCCCCGACGGAGGGTCAAACAATGAGCAGTTCTTC. Translation gives CASSPDGGSNNEQFF.

V usage is TRBV2 and J usage is TRBJ2-1; no reliable D call. V was shortened by 2 bases and J by 8 bases, with 4 bases between the two germline ends. There are 11 residues in the CDR3. Germline loops: CDR1 SNHLY, CDR2 FYNNEI. CDR3 nucleotides: TGTGCCAGCAGTGAATTCCATGAGCAGTTCTTC. Its protein is CASSEFHEQFF.

This clonotype has only one observation. At one end the junction does not follow the germline gene, possibly because of a read error. The rearrangement links TRBV7-8 to TRBJ1-4; D is unresolved. Germline V gene sequence: CDR1 SGHVS, CDR2 FQNEAQ. The CDR3 runs to 13 residues. In DNA form, the CDR3 reads TGTGCCAGAAGCTTAGCGAGGGAGGGCGTGGTGTTTTTT. It specifies CARSLAREGVVFF.

The rearrangement joins TRBV7-8 to TRBJ2-7; 8 nucleotides match TRBD1. V lost 1 base to trimming and J lost 0 bases; unmatched junction nucleotides: 5. The CDR3 spans 16 residues. The germline gives CDR1 SGHVS, CDR2 FQNEAQ. The chain's CDR3 is CASSLEDRVSSYEQYF. The CDR3 nucleotides read TGTGCCAGCAGCTTAGAGGACAGGGTGAGCTCCTACGAGCAGTACTTC.

The chain links TRBV5-5 to TRBJ2-1; 11 positions match TRBD2. Looked up from germline, CDR1 is SGHKS and CDR2 is YYEKEE (reference sequence). The CDR3 loop spans 16 amino acids. The ends lost 4 bases at V and 5 bases at J; junction bases unmatched: 8. The CDR3 reads CASSRTSGHRNNEQFF. The CDR3 nucleotides are TGTGCCAGCAGCAGGACTAGCGGGCACCGAAACAATGAGCAGTTCTTC.

The genes are TRBV4-1 and TRBJ2-5; D not certain. Germline assignment: CDR1 MGHRA and CDR2 YSYEKL. Trimming left V 0 bases short and J 8 bases short, with 10 bases between. This CDR3 is built from 13 residues. The CDR3, as DNA: TGCGCCAGCAGCCAAGATAGCCAGGCCACCCAGTACTTC. It specifies CASSQDSQATQYF.

The rearrangement joins TRBV18 to TRBJ1-5, with D possibly being TRBD1 (5 bases). The CDR3 has 15 residues. Germline V lookup: CDR1 KGHSH, CDR2 LQKENI. V shed 4 bases and J shed 6 bases, with 16 bases lying between them. CDR3 sequence: CASSRNEVQGQPQHF. The DNA of the CDR3 is TGTGCCAGCTCACGTAACGAGGTTCAGGGTCAGCCCCAGCATTTT.

The chain uses TRBV7-2 and TRBJ2-2; maybe TRBD2 (5 bases). V gave up 6 bases and J gave up 2 bases, with 10 bases separating them. Germline loops: CDR1 SGHTA, CDR2 FQGNSA. The CDR3 is made up of 14 amino acids. For the CDR3, the DNA is TGTGCCAGCAGAGCGGACGTCAACACCGGGGAGCTGTTTTTT. Residues: CASRADVNTGELFF.

J is TRBJ1-4 and V is TRBV5-1; the D gene is possibly TRBD1 (6 bases). The CDR3 has 14 amino acids. The ends were cut back, 5 bases at V and 7 bases at J, with 15 bases in the middle. CDR1 is SGHRS and CDR2 is YFSETQ in the germline V gene. The chain's CDR3 is CASRSAGVGEKLFF. CDR3 nucleotide sequence: TGCGCCAGCAGATCAGCAGGGGTCGGTGAAAAACTGTTTTTT.

CDR3 protein: CSAREKSGGIYGYTF. DNA of the CDR3: TGCAGTGCTAGAGAGAAGTCGGGGGGGATCTATGGCTACACCTTC. This chain joins TRBV20-1 and TRBJ1-2; D is possibly TRBD1 (5 bases). The V gene lost 0 bases and the J gene lost 4 bases, with 15 bases spanning the gap. Germline values: CDR1 DFQATT, CDR2 SNEGSKA (reference sequence). The CDR3 consists of 15 residues.

This chain uses TRBV3-1 with TRBJ1-1, with TRBD1 as a possible D gene (6 bases). The V gene's germline CDR1 is LGHDT and CDR2 YNNKEL (reference sequence). This CDR3 has 13 amino acids. V was trimmed by 4 bases and J by 10 bases, leaving 16 bases between them. As DNA, the CDR3 is TGTGCCAGCAGCCTTCGAGCCACCAGGGGAGCTTTCTTT. Amino acids: CASSLRATRGAFF.

The chain couples TRBV19 to TRBJ2-1; 8 positions match TRBD1. V lost 4 bases and J lost 7; bases outside the gene matches: 9. This CDR3 has 15 residues. The V gene's germline CDR1 is LNHDA and CDR2 SQIVND (reference sequence). CDR3 in amino acids: CASSTQGAGGNEQFF. CDR3 nucleotide sequence: TGTGCCAGTAGTACGCAGGGGGCTGGAGGAAATGAGCAGTTCTTC.

The rearrangement links TRBV6-4 to TRBJ2-3; tentative D call: TRBD2 (6 bases). The length of the CDR3 is 15 residues. Between the trimmed V and J ends, which lost 2 bases and 1 base, there was a span of 10 bases. Germline CDR1 MRHNA, CDR2 SNTAGT. CDR3 nucleotide sequence: TGTGCCAGCAGTGACGGGGGGTATGGCACAGATACGCAGTATTTT. It is translated as CASSDGGYGTDTQYF.

This clonotype was seen once. The genes are TRBV19 and TRBJ1-2; D possibly corresponds to TRBD1 (5 bases). The V gene lost 2 bases and the J gene lost 5 bases, with 9 bases spanning the gap. The CDR3 is 13 residues long. The germline gives CDR1 LNHDA, CDR2 SQIVND (reference sequence). Here the CDR3 reads CASSIRTPYGYTF. CDR3 nucleotides: TGTGCCAGTAGTATACGGACACCTTATGGCTACACCTTC.